The clone carrying this T cell receptor (beta chain) was seen at least ten times. Germline CDR1 and CDR2: ENHRY and SYGVKD. The CDR3 spans 15 residues. V lost 0 bases to trimming and J lost 9 bases; unmatched junction nucleotides: 10. This entry comes from a study of T-cell reconstitution after alpha-beta-depleted transplantation in children. A library of TCRbeta sequences, prepared with unique molecular identifiers, was generated. From the PCR reads, TCRdb called clonotypes with MiXCR, one entry per CDR3 protein. The sample yields roughly 180,000 distinct CDR3 sequences, 11% seen once. The chain recombines TRBV10-3 with TRBJ2-7; the match to TRBD2 covers 8 bases. This TCR derives from a boy aged 2 to 10 with acute myeloid leukemia, due to receive a stem cell transplant. Sequenced here: PBMCs, sampled before TCRalphabeta/CD19-depleted stem cell transplant. The chain's CDR3 is CAISESWRGDDRQYV. CDR3 DNA: TGTGCCATCAGTGAGTCGTGGCGGGGGGACGACCGGCAGTACGTC.